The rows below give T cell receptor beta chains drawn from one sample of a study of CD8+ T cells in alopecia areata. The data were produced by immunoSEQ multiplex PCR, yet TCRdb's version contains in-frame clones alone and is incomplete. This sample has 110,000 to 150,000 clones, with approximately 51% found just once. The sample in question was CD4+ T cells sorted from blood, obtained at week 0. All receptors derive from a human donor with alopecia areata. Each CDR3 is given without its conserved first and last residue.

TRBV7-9	ASSSTGLNTEAF
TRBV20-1	SAAPLDTQY
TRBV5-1	ASRLAGGSYEQY
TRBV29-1	SVAGTGRHNEQF
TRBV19	ASSSRTGGQETQY
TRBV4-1	ASSLQGSRDTQY
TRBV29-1	SVATSILDTQY
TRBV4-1	ASSQDGNYGYT
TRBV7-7	ASSAALGGANVLT
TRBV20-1	SAQAQETQY
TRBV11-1	ASSTRQGPTDTQY
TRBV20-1	SGSRGNTIY
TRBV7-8	ASSSTPSTNEKLF
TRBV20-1	SVLLSYEQY
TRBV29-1	SVNIQGDEQY
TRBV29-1	SVGGSTDTQY
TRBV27	ASSFSRGQPQH
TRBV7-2	ASSYRDGPYEQY
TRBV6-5	ASRDSGPGANVLT
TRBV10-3	AIREGLADKNIQY
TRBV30	AWSGQLYGYT
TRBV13	ASSGRKDTQY
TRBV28	ASRKDINQPQH
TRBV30	AWEGQGNTEAF
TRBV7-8	ASSLAGQGGEQY